The T cell receptor beta chain under discussion was sequenced for a study of blood T cell repertoires in COVID-19. Germline CDR1 is SGDLS and CDR2 is YYNGEE. This CDR3 is 17 amino acids long. Trimming cost V 0 bases and J 6 bases; bases outside gene matches: 10. Sequencing was performed with immunoSEQ multiplex PCR; in TCRdb, only in-frame clones are kept and a portion is missing. The sample gives roughly 150,000 clones, around 85% of which show up once; under 3% is in the top ten. Sequencing input: peripheral blood. The receptor was derived from a man between 50 and 59 years old with acute or convalescent COVID-19. The chain couples TRBV9 to TRBJ2-3, with TRBD2 matching 10 bases. In DNA form, the CDR3 reads TGTGCCAGCAGCGTAGCTGTGAGAGGTAGCGGGGGGGATACGCAGTATTTT. Protein product: CASSVAVRGSGGDTQYF.